This TCR beta chain was identified during a study of blood T cells in healthy people across ages. The study, taken as a whole, reports: A roughly linear age-dependent decrease characterized TCR beta diversity per million T cells.

With 7 bases clipped from V and 5 bases from J, the junction kept 10 bases outside the gene matches. The CDR3 covers 13 residues. The germline V gene has CDR1 SQVTM and CDR2 ANQGSEA. Primed by a sample-barcoded 5' primer and a J-beta primer mix, a second PCR proceeded for 7 to 11 cycles. TCRdb analysed the 5' RACE reads with MiXCR anew, one entry per CDR3 protein. The sample has hundreds of thousands of distinct CDR3 sequences; about 25% are singletons. Comment on this clonotype: The antigen is not known.

The sample consisted of blood. The receptor was isolated from a woman between 65 and 79 years old in good health. The rearrangement links TRBV29-1 to TRBJ2-5, with 7 bases identical to TRBD1. DNA for the CDR3: TGCAGCGCTAACAGGGGAGTTTGGGAGACCCAGTACTTC. The encoded protein is CSANRGVWETQYF.